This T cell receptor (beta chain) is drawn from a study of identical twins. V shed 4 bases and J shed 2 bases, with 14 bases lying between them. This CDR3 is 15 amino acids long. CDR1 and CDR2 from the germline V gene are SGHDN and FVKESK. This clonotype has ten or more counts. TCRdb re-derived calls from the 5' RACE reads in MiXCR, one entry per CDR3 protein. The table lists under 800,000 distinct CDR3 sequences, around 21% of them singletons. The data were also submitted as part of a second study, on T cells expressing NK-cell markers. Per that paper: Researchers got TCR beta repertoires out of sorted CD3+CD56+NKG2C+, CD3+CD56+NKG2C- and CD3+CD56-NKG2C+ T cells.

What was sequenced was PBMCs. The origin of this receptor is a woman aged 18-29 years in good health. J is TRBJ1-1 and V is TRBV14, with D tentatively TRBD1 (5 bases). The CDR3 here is CASSLERQRNTEAFF. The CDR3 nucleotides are TGTGCCAGCAGCCTCGAAAGACAGCGAAACACTGAAGCTTTCTTT.